The 7 T cell receptor beta chains reported below all come from one sample, sequenced in a study of regulatory T cells in long-lasting Graves disease. Through Arm-PCR of CDR3 regions and iRepertoire HTBI primers, TCR beta libraries were built. From the multiplex PCR reads, TCRdb called clonotypes with MiXCR, one entry per CDR3 protein. The sample includes 400,000 to 500,000 distinct CDR3 sequences, 14% seen only once; the top ten take under 20%. As for time point: newly diagnosed GD, antithyroid drugs for less than 3 months. PBMCs were the source of the RNA used for TCR sequencing. This sample also appeared in a second study, on T cells in Graves' hyperthyroidism and ophthalmopathy.

The specimen comprised peripheral blood mononuclear cells (PBMCs), sampled at new diagnosis, from a patient treated with antithyroid drugs. The receptors were sampled from a woman in her forties or fifties with Graves disease.

This chain joins TRBV5-1 and TRBJ2-7; D may correspond to TRBD1 or TRBD2 (5 bases each). Per the germline V gene, CDR1 is SGHRS and CDR2 is YFSETQ. The V gene lost 4 bases and the J gene lost 0 bases, with 20 bases spanning the gap. The length of the CDR3 is 17 residues. The CDR3 DNA is TGCGCCAGCAGCCATGGGGGTCTACGGGCCAGCTCCTACGAGCAGTACTTC. Protein product: CASSHGGLRASSYEQYF. Full variable domain (outside the CDR3, taken from reference TRBV5-1 and TRBJ2-7): KAGVTQTPRYLIKTRGQQVTLSCSPISGHRSVSWYQQTPGQGLQFLFEYFSETQRNKGNFPGRFSGRQFSNSRSEMNVSTLELGDSALYLCASSHGGLRASSYEQYFGPGTRLTVT.

This clonotype was seen repeatedly, ten times or more. The chain joins TRBV6-1 to TRBJ1-5; D uncertain. Germline-derived CDR1 and CDR2 are MNHNS and SASEGT. V shed 6 bases and J shed 5 bases, with 20 bases lying between them. The CDR3 totals 16 residues. CDR3 sequence reads: CASSTISGGRYQPQHF. CDR3 DNA: TGTGCCAGCAGCACCATCTCTGGAGGGCGGTATCAGCCCCAGCATTTT.

About this clonotype itself: The CDR3 ends on some other residue instead of the conserved phenylalanine or tryptophan, so this is likely a read error. This rearrangement joins TRBV28 to TRBJ2-3; 8 bases align to TRBD1. The CDR3 is 17 residues long. CDR1 and CDR2 from the germline V gene are MDHEN and SYDVKM. The V segment lost 5 bases and the J segment 4 bases; nucleotides outside the gene matches: 14. The CDR3, as DNA: TGTGCCAGCAGTCAAAAATACACAGGGGGTTTCCCAGATACGCAGTATCTT. Amino acid sequence: CASSQKYTGGFPDTQYL.

V gene TRBV11-2 combines with J gene TRBJ2-7; D assignment may be TRBD1 or TRBD2 (5 bases each). The CDR3 extends over 14 amino acids. The germline V gene has CDR1 SGHAT and CDR2 FQNNGV. Deletions cut 4 bases from V and 6 bases from J, with 16 bases between. The CDR3 DNA reads TGTGCCAGCAGCTCCGGGACCCGAGCTGGCGAGCAGTACTTC. This sequence encodes CASSSGTRAGEQYF.

This clonotype has just a few counts. This chain joins TRBV20-1 and TRBJ2-1; 13 bases line up with TRBD2. Looked up from germline, CDR1 is DFQATT and CDR2 is SNEGSKA (reference sequence). V gave up 6 bases and J gave up 0 bases; unmatched junction bases: 8. This CDR3 has 17 amino acids. CDR3 residues: CSARTSGGHSSYNEQFF. CDR3 DNA sequence: TGCAGTGCAAGGACTAGCGGGGGCCATAGCTCCTACAATGAGCAGTTCTTC.

This clonotype showed up just a few times. The rearrangement uses TRBV9 and TRBJ2-7; 7 positions agree with TRBD1. CDR1 SGDLS and CDR2 YYNGEE come from the germline V gene. V lost 0 bases to trimming and J lost 2 bases; unmatched junction nucleotides: 5. This CDR3 contains 15 residues. The CDR3 DNA reads as TGTGCCAGCAGCGTAGGGGGACAGAGTGCCTACGAGCAGTACTTC. It encodes CASSVGGQSAYEQYF.

Points on this clonotype: Mismatch with germline at one junction end may stem from a read error. The rearrangement links TRBV3-1 to TRBJ2-7; 9 nucleotides line up with TRBD1. The CDR3 is made up of 16 amino acids. Germline V gene lookup returns CDR1 LGHDT and CDR2 YNNKEL (reference sequence). The CDR3 nucleotides are TGTGCCAGCAGTCCATTACCGGGACAGGGCGCCTACGAGGAGTACTTC. Translating it yields CASSPLPGQGAYEEYF.